Below are 25 T cell receptor beta chains sequenced from a single sample in a study of blood T cell repertoires in COVID-19. TCRdb's copy holds only in-frame clones and misses some; the assay was immunoSEQ multiplex PCR. The table lists about 45,000 clones, roughly 90% of them singletons. The sample comprised peripheral blood. The origin of the receptors is a man aged 65 to 85 with active COVID-19.

This chain links TRBV24-1 with TRBJ2-3; 13 positions agree with TRBD2. The germline V gene encodes CDR1 KGHDR and CDR2 SFDVKD. V lost 4 bases, J lost 5 bases, and 5 bases stayed unmatched. The CDR3 covers 16 residues. CDR3 sequence (DNA): TGTGCCACCAGTGAGTGGACTAGCGGGAGAGTAGATACGCAGTATTTT. This encodes CATSEWTSGRVDTQYF.

The chain uses TRBV5-1 and TRBJ1-6; D gene unclear. Per germline, CDR1 SGHRS and CDR2 YFSETQ. The V end was cut by 0 bases, the J end by 3 bases, with 4 bases between. The CDR3 consists of 14 residues. Written as DNA, the CDR3 is TGCGCCAGCAGCTTGGGACACTATAATTCACCCCTCCACTTT. This codes for CASSLGHYNSPLHF.

The chain links TRBV7-3 to TRBJ2-1; TRBD2 agrees at 13 bases. The CDR3 totals 15 residues. The germline CDR1 and CDR2 sequences are SGHTA and FQGTGA. The V and J ends lost 0 bases and 9 bases, in that order; junction bases with no gene match: 2. This CDR3 reads CASSLTLAGGVEQFF. The CDR3 nucleotides read TGTGCCAGCAGCTTAACACTAGCGGGAGGGGTTGAGCAGTTCTTC.

A single count supports this clone. The chain is built from TRBV3-1 (or the pseudogene TRBV3-2) and TRBJ1-3, with D uncertain. This CDR3 has 15 amino acids. The germline V gene has CDR1 LGHDT and CDR2 YNNKEL (reference sequence). Trimming took off 4 bases at V and 8 bases at J, with 18 bases between the two ends. The CDR3 reads CASSPLPGRPDTIYF. The CDR3, as DNA: TGTGCCAGCAGCCCCCTACCTGGCAGGCCTGACACCATATATTTT.

V usage is TRBV3-1 (or the pseudogene TRBV3-2) and J usage is TRBJ2-3; maybe TRBD1 (5 bases). The germline gives CDR1 LGHDT, CDR2 YNNKEL (reference sequence). The V end was cut by 0 bases, the J end by 2 bases, with 12 bases between. The CDR3 has 16 amino acids. The CDR3 reads CASSQDREFPTDTQYF. DNA for the CDR3: TGTGCCAGCAGCCAAGACAGGGAATTCCCCACAGATACGCAGTATTTT.

This chain uses TRBV2 with TRBJ2-4; D is ambiguous. CDR1 and CDR2 (germline): SNHLY, FYNNEI. This CDR3 has 11 amino acids. V was pared by 3 bases and J by 10 bases, with 7 bases between. The CDR3 protein is CASSDRVIQYF. CDR3 nucleotides: TGTGCCAGCAGTGACCGGGTTATTCAGTACTTC. The variable domain in full, with the rest retrieved from reference TRBV2 and TRBJ2-4, is EPEVTQTPSHQVTQMGQEVILRCVPISNHLYFYWYRQILGQKVEFLVSFYNNEISEKSEIFDDQFSVERPDGSNFTLKIRSTKLEDSAMYFCASSDRVIQYFGAGTRLSVL.

The V and J genes are TRBV9 and TRBJ2-7; 8 bases fit TRBD2. The CDR3 extends over 15 amino acids. The junction had 7 bases not matched to a gene; V was cut back by 3 bases and J by 2 bases. CDR1 is SGDLS, CDR2 YYNGEE, per germline. CDR3 nucleotides: TGTGCCAGCAGCGCAGGGACTAGACCCACCTACGAGCAGTACTTC. Translation gives CASSAGTRPTYEQYF.

V is TRBV6-5 and J is TRBJ2-1; the match to TRBD2 covers 12 bases. Germline trimming cut 0 bases from V and 9 bases from J; bases unmatched to any gene: 3. Germline CDR1 and CDR2: MNHEY and SVGAGI. This CDR3 has 15 residues. The CDR3 DNA reads TGTGCCAGCAGTTACTCGGGACTAGCGGGTTTTGAGCAGTTCTTC. Translation gives CASSYSGLAGFEQFF.

The chain has TRBV7-2 and TRBJ2-7; 9 bases align to TRBD2. CDR1 SGHTA and CDR2 FQGNSA come from the germline V gene. This CDR3 is built from 14 residues. V shed 4 bases and J 6 bases; nucleotides not matched to a gene: 7. The CDR3 region is CASSSQAGGLEQYF. In DNA, the CDR3 is TGTGCCAGCAGCTCACAAGCGGGGGGCCTCGAGCAGTACTTC.

This clone was recorded once. J is TRBJ1-2 and V is TRBV9; 8 bases match TRBD1. V was pared by 0 bases and J by 7 bases, with 8 bases of the junction left unmatched. Germline V gives CDR1 SGDLS, CDR2 YYNGEE. The CDR3 runs 15 residues. CDR3 nucleotide sequence: TGTGCCAGCAGCGTAGAAGCAGGGGGCTTGGGTGGCTACACCTTC. Protein: CASSVEAGGLGGYTF.

The gene calls are TRBV11-1 and TRBJ2-7, with 7 bases fitting TRBD2. Trimming cost V 5 bases and J 3 bases; bases outside gene matches: 13. In germline, CDR1 is SGHAT, CDR2 FQDESV (reference sequence). The CDR3 consists of 16 residues. CDR3 protein: CASSARRRERNYEQYF. CDR3 DNA: TGTGCCAGCAGCGCGCGAAGGCGGGAGAGGAACTACGAGCAGTACTTC.

The rearrangement links TRBV20-1 to TRBJ2-3; possible D gene TRBD2, 6 bases. Germline V gene sequence: CDR1 DFQATT, CDR2 SNEGSKA (reference sequence). The CDR3 spans 11 residues. Trimming took 6 bases from V and 4 from J, leaving 8 bases between them. CDR3 DNA sequence: TGCAGTGCACCGGGGGCAGATACGCAGTATTTT. Encoded protein: CSAPGADTQYF.

The J gene is TRBJ2-7, the V gene TRBV2; no clear D. Trimming took off 10 bases at V and 7 bases at J, with 20 bases between the two ends. The CDR3 is 13 residues long. Germline assignment: CDR1 SNHLY and CDR2 FYNNEI. The CDR3 sequence: CATRRPELGEQYF. CDR3 nucleotides: TGTGCCACCAGACGACCGGAACTCGGGGAGCAGTACTTC. Combining the CDR3 with reference TRBV2 and TRBJ2-7 gives the whole variable domain EPEVTQTPSHQVTQMGQEVILRCVPISNHLYFYWYRQILGQKVEFLVSFYNNEISEKSEIFDDQFSVERPDGSNFTLKIRSTKLEDSAMYFCATRRPELGEQYFGPGTRLTVT.

This clone came up a few times. V and J are TRBV9 and TRBJ2-1, with 13 bases that match TRBD2. The CDR3 loop spans 16 amino acids. The J segment lost 8 bases and the V segment lost 3 bases, leaving 8 bases of the junction unmatched. Germline CDR1 and CDR2: SGDLS and YYNGEE. CDR3 sequence (DNA): TGTGCCAGCAGCGGAGAAACTAGCGGGAGGGGGGATGAGCAGTTCTTC. This codes for CASSGETSGRGDEQFF. The variable domain in full, completed from reference TRBV9 and TRBJ2-1, reads DSGVTQTPKHLITATGQRVTLRCSPRSGDLSVYWYQQSLDQGLQFLIQYYNGEERAKGNILERFSAQQFPDLHSELNLSSLELGDSALYFCASSGETSGRGDEQFFGPGTRLTVL.

The chain recombines TRBV4-2 with TRBJ2-7, with D uncertain. This CDR3 contains 17 residues. V was clipped by 3 bases and J by 0 bases, with 18 bases between them. Germline V gene data show CDR1 as LGHNA and CDR2 as YNFKEQ. The CDR3 bases are TGTGCCAGCAGCCAGAAGGCCCGTGGCGGCCTCTCCTACGAGCAGTACTTC. Translation gives CASSQKARGGLSYEQYF.

This sequence joins TRBV27 and TRBJ1-1, with 7 bases fitting TRBD1. Germline V gene lookup returns CDR1 MNHEY and CDR2 SMNVEV (reference sequence). Unmatched junction bases numbered 7, after V lost 4 bases and J lost 2 bases. CDR3 length equals 15 residues. DNA for the CDR3: TGTGCCAGCAGTTCGTCGACAGGGCATAACACTGAAGCTTTCTTT. Protein sequence: CASSSSTGHNTEAFF.

The rearrangement joins TRBV6-2 or TRBV6-3 to TRBJ1-5, with 7 nucleotides matching TRBD1. Germline CDR1 MNHEY, CDR2 SVGEGT. The CDR3 loop spans 13 amino acids. V lost 5 bases to trimming and J lost 3 bases; unmatched junction nucleotides: 1. The CDR3 coding sequence is TGTGCCAGCAGTACAGGGGACAATCAGCCCCAGCATTTT. It translates to CASSTGDNQPQHF.

This clone was counted a single time. The gene calls are TRBV25-1 and TRBJ2-4, with D tentatively TRBD2 (6 bases). The CDR3 has 15 amino acids. V lost 3 bases and J 3 bases, leaving 12 bases between the germline ends. Looked up from germline, CDR1 is MGHDK and CDR2 is SYGVNS. The CDR3 DNA reads as TGTGCCAGCAGTGAGTCGGGGGATGGCAAAAACATTCAGTACTTC. As protein: CASSESGDGKNIQYF.

This chain connects TRBV7-9 to TRBJ1-2; no clear D gene. The germline CDR1 and CDR2 sequences are SEHNR and FQNEAQ (reference sequence). The CDR3 covers 14 residues. Trimming removed 1 base from V and 2 bases from J, with 8 bases in between. CDR3 amino acids: CASSLVGGNYGYTF. The DNA of the CDR3 is TGTGCCAGCAGCTTAGTCGGAGGGAACTATGGCTACACCTTC.

V and J are TRBV24-1 and TRBJ2-1; tentatively, D is TRBD1 (5 bases). The CDR3 has 12 amino acids. The germline V gene has CDR1 KGHDR and CDR2 SFDVKD. Trimming took 3 bases from V and 9 from J, leaving 8 bases between them. The CDR3 spells CATSDRGREQFF. Written as DNA, the CDR3 is TGTGCCACCAGTGATAGGGGTCGTGAGCAGTTCTTC.

V gene TRBV18 combines with J gene TRBJ2-4; D is uncertain. Deletions cut 2 bases from V and 0 bases from J, with 5 bases between. Looked up from germline, CDR1 is KGHSH and CDR2 is LQKENI. The CDR3 is made up of 14 amino acids. The CDR3 coding sequence is TGTGCCAGCTCACCATTCGTAGCCAAAAACATTCAGTACTTC. Residues: CASSPFVAKNIQYF.

The genes are TRBV6-5 and TRBJ1-2, with D unclear. The CDR3 extends over 13 amino acids. Deletions cut 5 bases from V and 2 bases from J, with 9 bases between. Germline V gene lookup returns CDR1 MNHEY and CDR2 SVGAGI. The CDR3 nucleotides read TGTGCCAGCAGTCCCCAGGCCAACTATGGCTACACCTTC. Translating it yields CASSPQANYGYTF.

This clone was recorded only once. The V call is TRBV4-3, the J call TRBJ2-3, with 11 bases that match TRBD2. This CDR3 is 15 amino acids long. With V trimmed by 0 bases and J by 6 bases, 2 bases remained unmatched. Germline-derived CDR1 and CDR2 are LGHNA and YSLEER. CDR3 coding DNA: TGCGCCAGCAGCCAAGAACTAGCGGGAGTGGATACGCAGTATTTT. Translating it yields CASSQELAGVDTQYF.

The chain joins TRBV5-1 to TRBJ2-5; 7 nucleotides match TRBD1. V lost 7 bases, J lost 1 base, and 4 bases stayed unmatched. The CDR3 length is 13 residues. Germline CDR1 reads SGHRS; CDR2 reads YFSETQ. CDR3: CASAGQAQETQYF. The CDR3, as DNA: TGCGCCAGCGCCGGACAGGCCCAAGAGACCCAGTACTTC.

CDR3 loop: CACERAQDYEQYF. The CDR3, as DNA: TGTGCCTGCGAGCGGGCCCAGGACTACGAGCAGTACTTC. The chain couples TRBV7-2 to TRBJ2-7; weak D call: TRBD2 (6 bases). CDR1 is SGHTA and CDR2 is FQGNSA in the germline V gene. Trimming removed 11 bases at V and 3 bases at J, with 17 bases between. The CDR3 contains 13 residues.